This T cell receptor beta chain was documented in a study of response to subunit inactivated influenza vaccine. V lost 0 bases and J lost 4, with 17 bases in between. Germline values: CDR1 LNHNV, CDR2 YYDKDF (reference sequence). This CDR3 contains 17 residues. Broader study findings: Each seasonal influenza vaccination recruits few new T cells, the authors suggested.

On this clonotype: Its matching antigen is unknown.

TCRdb re-called the RT-PCR reads through MiXCR, storing one row per CDR3 protein. Of roughly 790,000 distinct CDR3 sequences in the sample, 21% are singletons; the top ten hold 10%. The V call is TRBV15, the J call TRBJ2-3; tentatively, D is TRBD1 (5 bases). The clonotype was recovered from a man aged 45-65 years who received an inactivated influenza vaccine. The sample was PBMCs from blood, taken roughly 5 days after vaccination. The CDR3 DNA sequence: TGTGCCACCAGCAGAGATCGGATGGGGCTCCCCCCAGATACGCAGTATTTT. Translation: CATSRDRMGLPPDTQYF.